This T cell receptor beta chain was documented in a study of molecular identifiers for immune sequencing clone quantification. Study-wide findings and caveats: Spiked Jurkat TCR RNA originating from one cell could reportedly be identified amid some 950,000 naive cells. Whereas clones above 20 RNA copies held under 1% of naive-cell molecules, they held over 98% of effector molecules.

This CDR3 contains 16 residues. From germline, CDR1 is MGHRA and CDR2 YSYEKL. Deletions cut 4 bases from V and 0 bases from J, with 14 bases between. Both previously described methods and listed TCR primers were employed to make bulk TCR libraries. Each CDR3 protein gets one entry after TCRdb re-called the PCR reads with MiXCR. The data contain about 320,000 distinct CDR3 sequences, over 20% of them singletons. Between roughly 20,000 and 1,100,000 sorted cells, with 10%, 30% or 50% RNA, yielded naive CD8 libraries. This clonotype has just a few counts. Its antigen is unidentified. The chain carries TRBV4-1 and TRBJ2-3, with a tentative D call TRBD2 (6 bases). The TCR sequence derives from a human donor in good health. Some libraries in this study had Jurkat cell RNA spiked in. The sample comprised naive CD8+ T cells from blood, with Jurkat cell RNA spiked in. The subset here: FACS-sorted CD8+CD4-CCR7+CD45RA+ naive T cells. DNA for the CDR3: TGCGCCAGCAGCCGTCCGGTGGGGGGTAGCACAGATACGCAGTATTTT. It is translated as CASSRPVGGSTDTQYF.